Here is one TCR beta chain with its context. Other DNA sequences within the sample encode an identical CDR3. This CDR3 has 14 amino acids. Germline CDR1 and CDR2: SGDLS and YYNGEE. Losses at the gene ends were 2 bases for V and 2 bases for J; bases not matched to a gene: 0. This entry belongs to a study of blood T cell repertoires in COVID-19. About the research overall: Samples representing acute and convalescent COVID-19 were sourced from the United States, Italy and Spain. PBMCs, B-cell-depleted T cells, or T cells provided the cDNA or gDNA that made up the material.

As originally analysed: Reference gene primer amplification gave nucleated cell count estimates. The repertoire was sequenced with immunoSEQ multiplex PCR; TCRdb's copy has only in-frame clones and lacks some. The DNA was the basis for D and trimming; V, J and clone size are from that table. The table records some 230,000 clones, about 86% of them present only once. The material sequenced was peripheral blood. V gene TRBV9 combines with J gene TRBJ2-7, with 11 bases aligning to TRBD2. The receptor was derived from a woman younger than 45 who had recovered from COVID-19. CDR3 bases: TGTGCCAGCAGCGTGGGACTAGCGGCCTACGAGCAGTACTTC. The encoded protein is CASSVGLAAYEQYF.